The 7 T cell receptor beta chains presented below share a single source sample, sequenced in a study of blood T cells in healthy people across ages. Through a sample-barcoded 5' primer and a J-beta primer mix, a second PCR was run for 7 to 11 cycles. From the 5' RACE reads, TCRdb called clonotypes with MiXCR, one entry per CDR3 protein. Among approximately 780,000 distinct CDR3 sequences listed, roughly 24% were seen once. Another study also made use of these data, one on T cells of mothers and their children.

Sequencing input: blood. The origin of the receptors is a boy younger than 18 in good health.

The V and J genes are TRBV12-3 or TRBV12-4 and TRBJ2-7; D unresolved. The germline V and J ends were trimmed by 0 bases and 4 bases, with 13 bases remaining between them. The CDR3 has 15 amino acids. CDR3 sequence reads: CASSLAVISPYEQYF. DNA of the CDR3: TGTGCCAGCAGTTTAGCGGTTATCTCACCTTACGAGCAGTACTTC.

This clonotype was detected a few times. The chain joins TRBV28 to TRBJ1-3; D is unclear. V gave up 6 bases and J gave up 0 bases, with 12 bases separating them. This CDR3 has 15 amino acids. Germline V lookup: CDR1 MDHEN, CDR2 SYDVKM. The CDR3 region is CASSPGTPSGNTIYF. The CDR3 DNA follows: TGTGCCAGCAGCCCTGGTACCCCCTCTGGAAACACCATATATTTT.

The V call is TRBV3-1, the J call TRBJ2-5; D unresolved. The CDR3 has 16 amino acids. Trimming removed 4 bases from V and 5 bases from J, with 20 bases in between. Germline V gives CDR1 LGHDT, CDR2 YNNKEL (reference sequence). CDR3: CASSPAVLSRWETQYF. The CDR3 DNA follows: TGTGCCAGCAGCCCAGCCGTGCTTTCGCGGTGGGAGACCCAGTACTTC.

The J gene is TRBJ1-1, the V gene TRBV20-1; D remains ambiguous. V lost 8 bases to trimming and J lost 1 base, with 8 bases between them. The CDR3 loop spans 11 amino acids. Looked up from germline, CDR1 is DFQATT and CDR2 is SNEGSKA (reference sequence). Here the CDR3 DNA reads TGCAGTAGACATACGAACACTGAAGCTTTCTTT. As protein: CSRHTNTEAFF.

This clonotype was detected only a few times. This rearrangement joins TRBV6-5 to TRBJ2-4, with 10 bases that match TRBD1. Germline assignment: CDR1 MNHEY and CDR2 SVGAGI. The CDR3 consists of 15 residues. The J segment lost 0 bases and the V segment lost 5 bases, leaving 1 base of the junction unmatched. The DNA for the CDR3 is TGTGCCAGCAGTAGACAGGGGGCAGCCAAAAACATTCAGTACTTC. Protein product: CASSRQGAAKNIQYF.

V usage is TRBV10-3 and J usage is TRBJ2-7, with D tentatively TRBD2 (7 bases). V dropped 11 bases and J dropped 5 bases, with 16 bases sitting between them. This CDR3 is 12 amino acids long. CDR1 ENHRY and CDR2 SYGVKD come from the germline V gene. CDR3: CAARGGRDEQYF. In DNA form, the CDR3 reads TGTGCCGCGAGGGGGGGGCGGGACGAGCAGTACTTC.

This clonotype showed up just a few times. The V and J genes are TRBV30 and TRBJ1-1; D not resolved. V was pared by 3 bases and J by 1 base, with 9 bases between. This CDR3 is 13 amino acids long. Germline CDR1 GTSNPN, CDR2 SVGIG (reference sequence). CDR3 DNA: TGTGCCTGGAGGAGGACCCAGAACACTGAAGCTTTCTTT. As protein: CAWRRTQNTEAFF.